What follows are 31 T cell receptor beta chains derived from one specimen sequenced in a study of OX40 agonist ivuxolimab in advanced cancers. Sequencing was performed with immunoSEQ multiplex PCR; in TCRdb, only in-frame clones are kept and a portion is missing. Among approximately 74,000 clones listed, 80% to 95% were seen once. The specimen comprised CD4+ or CD8+ T cells sorted from blood, sampled in a trial of the OX40 agonist ivuxolimab. These receptor sequences come from an adult with an advanced solid tumor such as melanoma, head and neck, liver or kidney cancer.

This clone was seen just once. The DNA for the CDR3 is TGTGCCAGCAGCTTAGTCGCGGCAGGGAGGAATCAGCCCCAGCATTTT. Amino acids: CASSLVAAGRNQPQHF. The rearrangement joins TRBV7-6 to TRBJ1-5, with a weak D call TRBD1 (5 bases). The V and J ends lost 1 base and 4 bases respectively, with 14 bases between them. This CDR3 has 16 amino acids. Per the germline V gene, CDR1 is SGHVS and CDR2 is FNYEAQ.

The chain is built from TRBV13 and TRBJ2-1; a weak D match, TRBD1 (6 bases). The germline CDR1 and CDR2 sequences are PRHDT and FYEKMQ (reference sequence). Trimming stripped 6 bases from V and 1 base from J, with 16 bases between. CDR3 length equals 16 residues. The chain's CDR3 is CASRLPGDGSYNEQFF. The DNA for the CDR3 is TGTGCCAGCAGATTACCAGGGGATGGGTCCTACAATGAGCAGTTCTTC. Based on the CDR3 plus reference TRBV13 and TRBJ2-1, the full variable domain is AAGVIQSPRHLIKEKRETATLKCYPIPRHDTVYWYQQGPGQDPQFLISFYEKMQSDKGSIPDRFSAQQFSDYHSELNMSSLELGDSALYFCASRLPGDGSYNEQFFGPGTRLTVL.

The chain has TRBV9 and TRBJ2-2; D may be TRBD1 (5 bases). The CDR3 is 15 residues long. The ends were cut back, 0 bases at V and 6 bases at J, with 12 bases in the middle. Germline V CDR1 and CDR2: SGDLS, YYNGEE. In DNA form, the CDR3 reads TGTGCCAGCAGCGTAGGGCAGGGTCGGGCCGGGGAGCTGTTTTTT. This codes for CASSVGQGRAGELFF.

The rearrangement joins TRBV28 to TRBJ2-3, with D uncertain. The germline V gene encodes CDR1 MDHEN and CDR2 SYDVKM. CDR3 length: 14 amino acids. The V end lost 1 base, the J end lost 1 base, and 6 bases lay between the germline ends. For the CDR3, the DNA is TGTGCCAGCAGTTTATTAAGGCGCACAGATACGCAGTATTTT. Its protein is CASSLLRRTDTQYF.

The genes are TRBV27 and TRBJ2-1; a possible D gene is TRBD2 (5 bases). CDR3 length: 15 residues. Germline CDR1 is MNHEY and CDR2 is SMNVEV (reference sequence). Trimming removed 7 bases from V and 4 bases from J, with 17 bases in between. The CDR3 DNA sequence: TGTGCCAGCAATCTTGTAGCGTCGCATTACAATGAGCAGTTCTTC. It is translated as CASNLVASHYNEQFF.

This chain links TRBV19 with TRBJ1-2; 12 bases are a match to TRBD1. Trimming removed 3 bases from V and 2 bases from J; junction bases left unmatched: 10. This CDR3 has 18 amino acids. Germline CDR1 reads LNHDA; CDR2 reads SQIVND (reference sequence). This chain's CDR3 is CASSIHPTGQGANYGYTF. CDR3 coding DNA: TGTGCCAGTAGTATCCACCCCACGGGACAGGGGGCCAACTATGGCTACACCTTC.

The chain combines TRBV4-3 with TRBJ1-5; D is unclear. V was trimmed by 2 bases and J by 0 bases, leaving 5 bases between them. The CDR3 extends over 14 amino acids. Germline-derived CDR1 and CDR2 are LGHNA and YSLEER. CDR3 sequence reads: CASSQSPSNQPQHF. The CDR3, as DNA: TGCGCCAGCAGCCAAAGCCCTAGCAATCAGCCCCAGCATTTT.

This clone was recorded a few times. This chain connects TRBV6-5 to TRBJ1-5; D unclear. The CDR3 has 13 residues. V was shortened by 0 bases and J by 4 bases, with 4 bases between the two germline ends. The germline V gene has CDR1 MNHEY and CDR2 SVGAGI. The CDR3 nucleotides read TGTGCCAGCAGTTACTCCCAGAATCAGCCCCAGCATTTT. It translates to CASSYSQNQPQHF.

This sequence joins TRBV7-6 and TRBJ1-6; D unclear. The V and J ends lost 0 bases and 5 bases respectively, with 8 bases between them. This CDR3 has 15 residues. CDR1 and CDR2 (germline): SGHVS, FNYEAQ. The CDR3 nucleotides are TGTGCCAGCAGCTTAGCGACGGCGGATAATTCACCCCTCCACTTT. Protein: CASSLATADNSPLHF.

The chain couples TRBV2 to TRBJ2-5; 11 bases align to TRBD2. The CDR3 has 14 residues. V trimming: 5 bases; J trimming: 4 bases; junction bases outside the gene matches: 3. Germline assignment: CDR1 SNHLY and CDR2 FYNNEI. CDR3 sequence: CASSTLAGGETQYF. DNA of the CDR3: TGTGCCAGCAGTACCCTAGCGGGGGGAGAGACCCAGTACTTC.

The rearrangement joins TRBV10-3 to TRBJ1-2, with no clear D. Germline-derived CDR1 and CDR2 are ENHRY and SYGVKD. Deletions cut 2 bases from V and 5 bases from J, with 21 bases between. There are 17 residues in the CDR3. The chain's CDR3 is CAISEPWRQIIIYGYTF. The DNA of the CDR3 is TGTGCCATCAGTGAGCCGTGGAGGCAAATCATTATTTATGGCTACACCTTC.

The rearrangement uses TRBV9 and TRBJ2-5; tentatively, D is TRBD1 (5 bases). V was trimmed by 0 bases and J by 2 bases, leaving 8 bases between them. Per germline, CDR1 SGDLS and CDR2 YYNGEE. This CDR3 has 14 amino acids. The CDR3 DNA follows: TGTGCCAGCAGCGTAGGGGCAGGGCAAGAGACCCAGTACTTC. It encodes CASSVGAGQETQYF. Full variable domain (rest looked up from reference TRBV9 and TRBJ2-5): DSGVTQTPKHLITATGQRVTLRCSPRSGDLSVYWYQQSLDQGLQFLIQYYNGEERAKGNILERFSAQQFPDLHSELNLSSLELGDSALYFCASSVGAGQETQYFGPGTRLLVL.

The V call is TRBV11-3, the J call TRBJ2-1, with 15 bases lining up with TRBD2. The CDR3 length is 20 residues. Trimming took 4 bases from V and 0 from J; bases not matched to a gene: 10. The germline CDR1 and CDR2 sequences are SGHNT and YENEEA. The CDR3, as DNA: TGTGCCAGCAGCTCGAGATCCGGGACTAGCGGGAGGTCCTCCTACAATGAGCAGTTCTTC. It codes for CASSSRSGTSGRSSYNEQFF.

The chain recombines TRBV6-5 with TRBJ1-2; D is undetermined. V was cut by 4 bases and J by 6 bases, with 12 bases left in between. This CDR3 comprises 13 residues. The V gene's germline CDR1 is MNHEY and CDR2 SVGAGI. In nucleotides, the CDR3 is TGTGCCAGCAGTTTAAACCAAATCAATGGCTACACCTTC. As protein: CASSLNQINGYTF.

J is TRBJ1-2 and V is TRBV27; TRBD1 aligns across 9 bases. Germline assignment: CDR1 MNHEY and CDR2 SMNVEV (reference sequence). The CDR3 runs 13 residues. After removal of 5 bases from V and 7 bases from J, the junction contained 5 bases not matched to a gene. CDR3 residues: CASSTGTGFGYTF. CDR3 DNA: TGTGCCAGCAGTACCGGGACAGGGTTTGGCTACACCTTC.

The gene calls are TRBV27 and TRBJ2-1; TRBD2 matches 12 bases. The ends lost 0 bases at V and 8 bases at J; junction bases unmatched: 8. There are 17 residues in the CDR3. Germline CDR1 and CDR2: MNHEY and SMNVEV (reference sequence). In DNA form, the CDR3 reads TGTGCCAGCAGTTTATCGACTAGCGGGAGCGGGAGGTATGAGCAGTTCTTC. Translation: CASSLSTSGSGRYEQFF.

This sequence joins TRBV30 and TRBJ2-5; 7 nucleotides agree with TRBD2. The J segment lost 2 bases and the V segment lost 8 bases, leaving 14 bases of the junction unmatched. CDR1 is GTSNPN, CDR2 SVGIG, per germline (reference sequence). CDR3 length equals 15 residues. Here the CDR3 reads CARGAGSTQQETQYF. CDR3 nucleotide sequence: TGTGCCCGCGGAGCGGGGTCAACCCAACAAGAGACCCAGTACTTC.

The chain has TRBV4-3 and TRBJ1-1; 9 nucleotides line up with TRBD1. The germline CDR1 and CDR2 sequences are LGHNA and YSLEER. The CDR3 spans 19 residues. The ends lost 1 base at V and 2 bases at J; junction bases unmatched: 14. The CDR3 DNA is TGCGCCAGCAGCCAAGTTAGAATCGGGACAGGGTATGAAAACACTGAAGCTTTCTTT. It yields the protein CASSQVRIGTGYENTEAFF.

V usage is TRBV4-3 and J usage is TRBJ1-1; 9 bases agree with TRBD1. The germline V gene encodes CDR1 LGHNA and CDR2 YSLEER. The CDR3 totals 14 residues. V was clipped by 5 bases and J by 6 bases; unmatched bases: 7. The CDR3 DNA follows: TGCGCCAGCAGCACGGGACAGGGAATTTCTGAAGCTTTCTTT. Residues: CASSTGQGISEAFF.

The V gene is TRBV27, the J gene TRBJ1-2, with D possibly TRBD1 on 5 matching bases. V was pared by 2 bases and J by 6 bases, with 13 bases between. The CDR3 spans 14 residues. Germline CDR1 reads MNHEY; CDR2 reads SMNVEV (reference sequence). The CDR3 region has the DNA TGTGCCAGCAGTTTACAGGGAAGATGGAATGGCTACACCTTC. It specifies CASSLQGRWNGYTF.

The J gene is TRBJ2-7, the V gene TRBV6-6; the D is unclear. This CDR3 has 15 residues. Germline V gene sequence: CDR1 MNHNY, CDR2 SVGAGI (reference sequence). Trimming cost V 0 bases and J 5 bases, with 14 bases left between them. The CDR3 nucleotides are TGTGCCAGCAGTTACTCGATCGCAGCAAGCCACGAGCAGTACTTC. Its translation is CASSYSIAASHEQYF.

The CDR3 sequence: CAISQGIPMNEQFF. CDR3 coding DNA: TGTGCCATCTCCCAGGGGATTCCAATGAATGAGCAGTTCTTC. V is TRBV27 and J is TRBJ2-1, with D perhaps TRBD1 (6 bases). There are 14 residues in the CDR3. Germline CDR1 MNHEY, CDR2 SMNVEV (reference sequence). Trimming took 10 bases from V and 7 from J, leaving 20 bases between them.

This rearrangement joins TRBV30 to TRBJ2-3; D may be TRBD1 or TRBD2 (6 bases each). The CDR3 totals 14 residues. The germline CDR1 and CDR2 sequences are GTSNPN and SVGIG (reference sequence). V was pared by 5 bases and J by 4 bases, with 16 bases between. Written as DNA, the CDR3 is TGTGCCTGGTCTCTAGGGGGAGGAGCAGATACGCAGTATTTT. It encodes CAWSLGGGADTQYF.

This clone has a single count. The rearrangement links TRBV6-6 to TRBJ2-1; D remains ambiguous. Germline CDR1 MNHNY, CDR2 SVGAGI (reference sequence). V dropped 5 bases and J dropped 4 bases, with 9 bases sitting between them. This CDR3 spans 13 amino acids. CDR3 DNA sequence: TGTGCCAGCAGTCCATTCTGGTACAATGAGCAGTTCTTC. Translated, it gives CASSPFWYNEQFF.

The chain uses TRBV11-2 and TRBJ2-3; the D is unclear. Germline V gives CDR1 SGHAT, CDR2 FQNNGV. Trimming shortened V by 2 bases and J by 4 bases, and 7 bases separated the two germline ends. There are 13 residues in the CDR3. The DNA for the CDR3 is TGTGCCAGCAGCTTACTAGTGGCAGATACGCAGTATTTT. Translating gives CASSLLVADTQYF.

The chain joins TRBV4-3 to TRBJ2-5; no clear D gene. The CDR3 has 15 amino acids. CDR1 and CDR2 from the germline V gene are LGHNA and YSLEER. Trimming took off 1 base at V and 1 base at J, with 10 bases between the two ends. The CDR3 loop is CASSQVVGVQETQYF. DNA for the CDR3: TGCGCCAGCAGCCAAGTAGTTGGCGTCCAAGAGACCCAGTACTTC.

The V call is TRBV11-2, the J call TRBJ2-1; 9 nucleotides agree with TRBD2. The V segment lost 1 base and the J segment 3 bases; nucleotides outside the gene matches: 13. The CDR3 has 19 amino acids. The V gene's germline CDR1 is SGHAT and CDR2 FQNNGV. DNA for the CDR3: TGTGCCAGCAGCTTAGTTTCGGTTGCTAGCGGGGACAACTACAATGAGCAGTTCTTC. Protein product: CASSLVSVASGDNYNEQFF.

The chain employs TRBV13 and TRBJ1-3, with D possibly TRBD1 on 5 matching bases. The CDR3 extends over 16 amino acids. Germline V lookup: CDR1 PRHDT, CDR2 FYEKMQ (reference sequence). Deletions cut 1 base from V and 0 bases from J, with 10 bases between. CDR3 DNA sequence: TGTGCCAGCAGCTTAGAACGGGGGTACTCTGGAAACACCATATATTTT. This encodes CASSLERGYSGNTIYF.

As DNA, the CDR3 is TGCAGTGCTAGAGAGAGCTGGGAGCAGTTCTTC. Translating gives CSARESWEQFF. V usage is TRBV20-1 and J usage is TRBJ2-1; D call uncertain. Looked up from germline, CDR1 is DFQATT and CDR2 is SNEGSKA (reference sequence). The CDR3 is 11 amino acids. Trimming removed 0 bases at V and 10 bases at J, with 7 bases between.

This chain uses TRBV25-1 with TRBJ1-4, with 8 positions matching TRBD1. Germline CDR1 MGHDK, CDR2 SYGVNS. The CDR3 is 15 residues long. Losses at the gene ends were 2 bases for V and 3 bases for J; bases not matched to a gene: 2. CDR3 in amino acids: CASSEDRGANEKLFF. CDR3 DNA: TGTGCCAGCAGTGAAGACAGGGGAGCTAATGAAAAACTGTTTTTT.

CDR3 loop: CASSLVLNGGYEQYF. CDR3 coding DNA: TGTGCCAGCAGCTTAGTCCTGAACGGGGGCTACGAGCAGTACTTC. V and J are TRBV7-2 and TRBJ2-7, with D maybe TRBD2 (6 bases). V was shortened by 1 base and J by 3 bases, with 13 bases between the two germline ends. Germline V CDR1 and CDR2: SGHTA, FQGNSA. The CDR3 is made up of 15 amino acids.